This record looks at one T cell receptor (beta chain) sequence and its context. Antigen: not known. This CDR3 has 14 amino acids. The ends were cut back, 3 bases at V and 2 bases at J, with 8 bases in the middle. Germline assignment: CDR1 SGDLS and CDR2 YYNGEE. The data were produced by immunoSEQ multiplex PCR, yet TCRdb's version contains in-frame clones alone and is incomplete. The repertoire has 62,000 or so clones, more than 80% of them found once; the top ten carry about 5%. Samples were taken at baseline and on day 1 of cycles 4 and 7. The data belong to a study of OX40 agonist ivuxolimab in advanced cancers. Points from the study as a whole: Expanded clones were, on average, more numerous among CD8+ T cells than CD4+. Undetermined was the antigen specificity of the expanded peripheral T cells. Low clonal expansion, among the lowest seen, marked partial responders at 0.1-3.0 mg/kg.

This chain links TRBV9 with TRBJ2-2; unclear D gene. Material: CD4+ or CD8+ T cells sorted from blood, obtained in a trial of the OX40 agonist ivuxolimab. The receptor was isolated from an adult with an advanced solid tumor such as melanoma, head and neck, liver or kidney cancer. This chain's CDR3 is CASSAPLNTGELFF. In nucleotides, the CDR3 is TGTGCCAGCAGCGCGCCCCTAAACACCGGGGAGCTGTTTTTT.